The entry below describes one TCR beta chain. In the original processing: Estimated nucleated cell counts came from reference gene primer amplification. Clones were sequenced by immunoSEQ multiplex PCR, and TCRdb holds only the in-frame ones, with some missing. Clone size and the V and J calls come from that table; the DNA yielded D and trimming. The sample includes some 140,000 clones, about 89% seen only once; the top ten take 18%. This entry comes from a study of blood T cell repertoires in COVID-19. Study at large: There were acute and convalescent COVID-19 samples, and they came from the United States, Italy and Spain. Sample material is recorded as cDNA or gDNA derived from T cells, B-cell-depleted T cells, or PBMCs.

Germline CDR1 SGHRS, CDR2 YFSETQ. The V and J ends lost 8 bases and 2 bases, in that order; junction bases with no gene match: 8. The CDR3 loop spans 14 amino acids. V and J are TRBV5-1 and TRBJ2-5; 8 nucleotides line up with TRBD1. The source is a man aged 45 to 65 with active or convalescent COVID-19. Sequencing input: peripheral blood. The CDR3 coding sequence is TGCGCCAGTGAAGCGACAGGGGATCAAGAGACCCAGTACTTC. Protein sequence: CASEATGDQETQYF. The full variable domain, its missing parts supplied by reference TRBV5-1 and TRBJ2-5, is KAGVTQTPRYLIKTRGQQVTLSCSPISGHRSVSWYQQTPGQGLQFLFEYFSETQRNKGNFPGRFSGRQFSNSRSEMNVSTLELGDSALYLCASEATGDQETQYFGPGTRLLVL.